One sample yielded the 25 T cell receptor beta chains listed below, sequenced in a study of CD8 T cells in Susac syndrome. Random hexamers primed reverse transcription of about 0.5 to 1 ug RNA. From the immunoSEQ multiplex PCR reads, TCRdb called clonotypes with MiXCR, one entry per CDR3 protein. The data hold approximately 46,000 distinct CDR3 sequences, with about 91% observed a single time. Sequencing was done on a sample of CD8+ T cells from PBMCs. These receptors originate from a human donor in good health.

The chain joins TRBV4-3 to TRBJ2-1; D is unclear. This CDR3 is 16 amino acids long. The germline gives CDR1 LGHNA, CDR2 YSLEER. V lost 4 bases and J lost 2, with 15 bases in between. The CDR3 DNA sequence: TGCGCCAGCAGCCTGCACGAGGACGGGCCCTACAATGAGCAGTTCTTC. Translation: CASSLHEDGPYNEQFF.

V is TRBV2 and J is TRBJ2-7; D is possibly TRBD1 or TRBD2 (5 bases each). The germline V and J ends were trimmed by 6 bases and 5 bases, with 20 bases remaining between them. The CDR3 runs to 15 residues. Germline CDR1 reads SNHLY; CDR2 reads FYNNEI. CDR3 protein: CASSPSGGELDEQYF. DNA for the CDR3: TGTGCCAGCAGCCCCAGTGGGGGTGAATTGGACGAGCAGTACTTC.

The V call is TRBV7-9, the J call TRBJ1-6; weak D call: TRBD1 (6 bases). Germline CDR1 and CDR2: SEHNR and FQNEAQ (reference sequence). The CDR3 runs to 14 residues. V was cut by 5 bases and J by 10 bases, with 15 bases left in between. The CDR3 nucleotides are TGTGCCAGCAGCGGGACATTCACGGTCTCACCCCTCCACTTT. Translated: CASSGTFTVSPLHF.

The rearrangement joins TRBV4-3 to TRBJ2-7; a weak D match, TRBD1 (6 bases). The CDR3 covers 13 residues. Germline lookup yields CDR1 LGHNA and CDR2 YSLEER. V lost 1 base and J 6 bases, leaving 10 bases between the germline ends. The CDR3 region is CASSQGGTTEQYF. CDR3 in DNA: TGCGCCAGCAGCCAAGGGGGGACAACCGAGCAGTACTTC.

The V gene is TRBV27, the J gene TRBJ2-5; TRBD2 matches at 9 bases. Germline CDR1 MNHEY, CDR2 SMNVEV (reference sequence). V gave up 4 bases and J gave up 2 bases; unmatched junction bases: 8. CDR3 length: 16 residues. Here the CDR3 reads CASSSIASGEQETQYF. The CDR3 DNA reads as TGTGCCAGCAGTTCTATAGCTAGCGGGGAACAAGAGACCCAGTACTTC.

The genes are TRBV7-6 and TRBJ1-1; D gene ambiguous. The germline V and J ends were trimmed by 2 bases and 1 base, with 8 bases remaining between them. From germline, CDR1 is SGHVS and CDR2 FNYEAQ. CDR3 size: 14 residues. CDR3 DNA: TGTGCCAGCAGCTTAAGCATCTCGAACACTGAAGCTTTCTTT. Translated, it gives CASSLSISNTEAFF.

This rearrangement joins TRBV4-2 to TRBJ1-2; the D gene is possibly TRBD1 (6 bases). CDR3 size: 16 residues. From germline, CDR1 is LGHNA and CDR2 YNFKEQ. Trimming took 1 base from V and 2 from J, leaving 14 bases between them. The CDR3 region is CASSQAATGFNYGYTF. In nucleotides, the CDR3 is TGTGCCAGCAGCCAAGCTGCAACAGGGTTCAACTATGGCTACACCTTC.

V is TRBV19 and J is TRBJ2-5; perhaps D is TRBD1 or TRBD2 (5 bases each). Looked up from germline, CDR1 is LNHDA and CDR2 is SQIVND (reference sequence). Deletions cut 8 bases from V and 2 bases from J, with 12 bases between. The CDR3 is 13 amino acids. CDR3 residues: CASGGAQQETQYF. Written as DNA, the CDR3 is TGTGCCAGTGGGGGAGCGCAACAAGAGACCCAGTACTTC.

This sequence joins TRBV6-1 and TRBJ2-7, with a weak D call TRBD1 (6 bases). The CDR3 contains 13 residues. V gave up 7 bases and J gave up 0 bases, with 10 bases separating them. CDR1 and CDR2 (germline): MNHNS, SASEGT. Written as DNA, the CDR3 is TGTGCCAGCACAAGGACAGCCTCCTACGAGCAGTACTTC. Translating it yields CASTRTASYEQYF.

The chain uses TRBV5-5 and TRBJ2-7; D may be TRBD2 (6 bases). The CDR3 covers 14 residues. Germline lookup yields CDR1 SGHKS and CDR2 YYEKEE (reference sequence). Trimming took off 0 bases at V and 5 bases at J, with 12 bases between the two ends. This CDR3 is CASSLDLASHEQYF. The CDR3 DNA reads TGTGCCAGCAGCTTGGACCTAGCGAGCCACGAGCAGTACTTC.

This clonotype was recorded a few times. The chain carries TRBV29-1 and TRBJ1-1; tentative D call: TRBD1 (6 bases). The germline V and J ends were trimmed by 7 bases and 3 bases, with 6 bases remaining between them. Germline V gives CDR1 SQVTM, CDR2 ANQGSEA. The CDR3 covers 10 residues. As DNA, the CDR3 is TGCAGCGGACAGGACACTGAAGCTTTCTTT. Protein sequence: CSGQDTEAFF.

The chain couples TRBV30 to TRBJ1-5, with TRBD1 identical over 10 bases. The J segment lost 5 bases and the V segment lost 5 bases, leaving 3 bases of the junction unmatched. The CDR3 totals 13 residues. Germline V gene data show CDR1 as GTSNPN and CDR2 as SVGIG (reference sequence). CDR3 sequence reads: CAWGGTGDQPQHF. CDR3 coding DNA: TGTGCCTGGGGCGGGACAGGGGATCAGCCCCAGCATTTT.

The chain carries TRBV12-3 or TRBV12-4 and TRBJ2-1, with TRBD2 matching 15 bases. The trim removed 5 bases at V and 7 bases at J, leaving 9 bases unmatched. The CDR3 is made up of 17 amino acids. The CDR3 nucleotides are TGTGCCAGCAGTCCAGCGCTGGGACTAGCGGGAGGAAATGAGCAGTTCTTC. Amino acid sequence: CASSPALGLAGGNEQFF.

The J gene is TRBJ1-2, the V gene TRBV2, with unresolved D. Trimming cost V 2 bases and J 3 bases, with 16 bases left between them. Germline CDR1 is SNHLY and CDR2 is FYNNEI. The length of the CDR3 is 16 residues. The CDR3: CASSETAGELYYGYTF. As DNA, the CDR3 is TGTGCCAGCAGTGAAACGGCAGGCGAGCTTTACTATGGCTACACCTTC.

CDR3 amino acids: CASSAPRLFF. The CDR3 DNA follows: TGTGCCAGCAGCGCCCCGCGGCTGTTTTTT. The gene calls are TRBV7-9 and TRBJ2-2; D gene uncertain. This CDR3 comprises 10 residues. Germline CDR1 is SEHNR and CDR2 is FQNEAQ (reference sequence). Trimming cost V 5 bases and J 13 bases, with 8 bases left between them.

The CDR3 protein is CASSQLTSEVTDTQYF. CDR3 nucleotides: TGCGCCAGCAGCCAACTTACTAGCGAGGTCACAGATACGCAGTATTTT. V and J are TRBV4-3 and TRBJ2-3, with 7 bases fitting TRBD2. This CDR3 is 16 amino acids long. Trimming took 2 bases from V and 2 from J; bases not matched to a gene: 7. Per germline, CDR1 LGHNA and CDR2 YSLEER.

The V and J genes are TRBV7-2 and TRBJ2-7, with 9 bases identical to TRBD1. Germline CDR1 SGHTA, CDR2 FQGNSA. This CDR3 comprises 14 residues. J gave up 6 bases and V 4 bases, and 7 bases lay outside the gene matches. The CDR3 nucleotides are TGTGCCAGCAGCTCCGGGACAGGGTTGTCCGAGCAGTACTTC. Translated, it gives CASSSGTGLSEQYF.

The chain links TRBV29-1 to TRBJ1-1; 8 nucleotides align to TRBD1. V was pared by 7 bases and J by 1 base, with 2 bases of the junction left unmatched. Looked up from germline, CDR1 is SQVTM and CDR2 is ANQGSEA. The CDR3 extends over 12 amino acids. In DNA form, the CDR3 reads TGCAGCGCGGACAGGGAGAACACTGAAGCTTTCTTT. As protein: CSADRENTEAFF.

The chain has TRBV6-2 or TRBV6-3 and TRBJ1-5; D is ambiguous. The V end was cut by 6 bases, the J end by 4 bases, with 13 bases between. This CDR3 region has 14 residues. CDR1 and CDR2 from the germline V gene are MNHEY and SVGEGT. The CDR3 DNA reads TGTGCCAGCAGCATATCTAGTCCAAATCAGCCCCAGCATTTT. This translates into CASSISSPNQPQHF.

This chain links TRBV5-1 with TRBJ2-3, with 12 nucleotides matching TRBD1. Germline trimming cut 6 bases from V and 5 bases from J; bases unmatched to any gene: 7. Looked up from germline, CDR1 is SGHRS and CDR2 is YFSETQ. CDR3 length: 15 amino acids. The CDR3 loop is CASTSGQGAIDTQYF. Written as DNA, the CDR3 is TGCGCCAGCACATCGGGACAGGGGGCCATAGATACGCAGTATTTT.

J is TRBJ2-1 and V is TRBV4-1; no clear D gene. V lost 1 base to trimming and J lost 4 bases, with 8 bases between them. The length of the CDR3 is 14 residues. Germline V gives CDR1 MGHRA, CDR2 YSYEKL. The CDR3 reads CASSQGVGYNEQFF. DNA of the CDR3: TGCGCCAGCAGCCAAGGGGTCGGGTACAATGAGCAGTTCTTC.

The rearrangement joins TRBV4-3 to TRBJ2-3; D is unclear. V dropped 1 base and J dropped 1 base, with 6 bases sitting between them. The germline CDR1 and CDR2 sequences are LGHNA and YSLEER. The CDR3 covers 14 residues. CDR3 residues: CASSQVVGTDTQYF. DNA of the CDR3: TGCGCCAGCAGCCAAGTAGTGGGCACAGATACGCAGTATTTT.

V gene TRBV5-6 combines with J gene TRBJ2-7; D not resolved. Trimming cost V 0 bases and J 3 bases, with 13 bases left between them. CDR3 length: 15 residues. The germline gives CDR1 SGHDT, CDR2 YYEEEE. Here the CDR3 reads CASSLALEAVYEQYF. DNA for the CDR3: TGTGCCAGCAGCTTGGCCTTAGAGGCAGTCTACGAGCAGTACTTC.

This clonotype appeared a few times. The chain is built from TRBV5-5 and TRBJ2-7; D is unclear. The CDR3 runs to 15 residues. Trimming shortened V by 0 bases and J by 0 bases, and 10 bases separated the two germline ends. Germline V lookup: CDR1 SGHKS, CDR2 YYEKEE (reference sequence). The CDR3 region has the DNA TGTGCCAGCAGCTTGGCCCGCGGAATCTCCTACGAGCAGTACTTC. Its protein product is CASSLARGISYEQYF. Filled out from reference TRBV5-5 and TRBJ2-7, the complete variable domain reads DAGVTQSPTHLIKTRGQQVTLRCSPISGHKSVSWYQQVLGQGPQFIFQYYEKEERGRGNFPDRFSARQFPNYSSELNVNALLLGDSALYLCASSLARGISYEQYFGPGTRLTVT.

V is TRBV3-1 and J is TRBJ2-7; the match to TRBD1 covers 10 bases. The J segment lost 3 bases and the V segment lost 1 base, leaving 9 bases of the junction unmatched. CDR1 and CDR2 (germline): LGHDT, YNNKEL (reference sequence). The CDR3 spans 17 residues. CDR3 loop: CASSQGVGTGDRYEQYF. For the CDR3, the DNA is TGTGCCAGCAGCCAAGGAGTGGGGACAGGGGACCGCTACGAGCAGTACTTC.